The 8 T cell receptor beta chains given below trace back to one sample, sequenced in a study of CD8 T cells in ankylosing spondylitis. TCRdb reanalysed the 5' RACE reads using MiXCR and keeps one entry per CDR3 protein. The repertoire has about 540,000 distinct CDR3 sequences, roughly 13% of them found once; the top ten carry about 6.8%. Their antigen targets remain unknown. Study findings and constraints: A TCR beta motif made of fewer than ten highly homologous variants seemed typical of ankylosing spondylitis blood.

The sequencing input was blood, either unsorted or a sorted T cell fraction (not recorded which). All receptors derive from a male donor with ankylosing spondylitis.

This clonotype was counted at least ten times. The CDR3 sequence: CASSQVGREQFF. As DNA, the CDR3 is TGTGCCAGCAGCCAAGTTGGCAGGGAGCAGTTCTTC. This chain connects TRBV14 to TRBJ2-1; D ambiguous. The CDR3 loop spans 12 amino acids. Germline V lookup: CDR1 SGHDN, CDR2 FVKESK. V shed 1 base and J shed 10 bases, with 8 bases lying between them.

The chain links TRBV10-3 to TRBJ2-5; no firm D call. The CDR3 sequence is 18 residues long. V dropped 0 bases and J dropped 1 base, with 18 bases sitting between them. Germline V CDR1 and CDR2: ENHRY, SYGVKD. CDR3 protein: CAISESYRAQQPQETQYF. The CDR3 nucleotides read TGTGCCATCAGTGAGTCATACCGGGCTCAGCAGCCCCAAGAGACCCAGTACTTC.

The J gene is TRBJ1-1, the V gene TRBV5-5, with D possibly TRBD1 on 5 matching bases. Per the germline V gene, CDR1 is SGHKS and CDR2 is YYEKEE (reference sequence). The CDR3 is made up of 16 amino acids. V lost 4 bases, J lost 4 bases, and 20 bases lay in between. Here the CDR3 reads CASSAGRGIGGTEAFF. As DNA, the CDR3 is TGTGCCAGCAGCGCCGGCCGGGGCATCGGGGGCACTGAAGCTTTCTTT. Full variable domain (remainder filled in from reference TRBV5-5 and TRBJ1-1): DAGVTQSPTHLIKTRGQQVTLRCSPISGHKSVSWYQQVLGQGPQFIFQYYEKEERGRGNFPDRFSARQFPNYSSELNVNALLLGDSALYLCASSAGRGIGGTEAFFGQGTRLTVV.

A few counts support this clonotype. CDR3 nucleotide sequence: TGTGCTAGTGGTTTGGTATACACGGGGGGCGGGAACACTGAAGCTTTCTTT. Amino acid sequence: CASGLVYTGGGNTEAFF. The gene calls are TRBV12-5 and TRBJ1-1, with D maybe TRBD1 (6 bases). This CDR3 contains 17 residues. Trimming pared 0 bases from V and 1 base from J, leaving 15 bases between. Germline V gives CDR1 LGHNT, CDR2 FRNRAP.

This clonotype was found a few times. The J gene is TRBJ2-1, the V gene TRBV5-1; 11 nucleotides match TRBD2. CDR1 is SGHRS, CDR2 YFSETQ, per germline. J was trimmed by 0 bases and V by 1 base; bases with no gene match: 3. The CDR3 covers 17 residues. CDR3 sequence (DNA): TGCGCCAGCAGCTTGATGCTAGCGGGGGGCTCCTACAATGAGCAGTTCTTC. Its protein is CASSLMLAGGSYNEQFF.

This chain joins TRBV25-1 and TRBJ2-3; D gene unclear. Germline CDR1 is MGHDK and CDR2 is SYGVNS. The CDR3 runs 15 residues. The V end lost 1 base, the J end lost 3 bases, and 11 bases lay between the germline ends. This CDR3 reads CASSESGSLTDTQYF. The DNA for the CDR3 is TGTGCCAGCAGTGAATCTGGGTCTCTAACAGATACGCAGTATTTT. Full variable domain (remainder filled in from reference TRBV25-1 and TRBJ2-3): EADIYQTPRYLVIGTGKKITLECSQTMGHDKMYWYQQDPGMELHLIHYSYGVNSTEKGDLSSESTVSRIRTEHFPLTLESARPSHTSQYLCASSESGSLTDTQYFGPGTRLTVL.

The chain is built from TRBV3-1 and TRBJ2-1; D not resolved. The CDR3 has 15 residues. V lost 1 base and J 2 bases, leaving 9 bases between the germline ends. Germline V gene sequence: CDR1 LGHDT, CDR2 YNNKEL (reference sequence). Written as DNA, the CDR3 is TGTGCCAGCAGCCAAGTGGGCGGACCCTACAATGAGCAGTTCTTC. It specifies CASSQVGGPYNEQFF.

The chain is built from TRBV6-1 and TRBJ1-5, with TRBD1 as a possible D gene (6 bases). Trimming removed 6 bases from V and 5 bases from J, with 20 bases in between. This CDR3 is 16 amino acids long. Germline V gives CDR1 MNHNS, CDR2 SASEGT. CDR3 in DNA: TGTGCCAGCAGCGCGGGGATACAGGGTTTCTATCAGCCCCAGCATTTT. This sequence encodes CASSAGIQGFYQPQHF.